This TCR beta chain is from a study of T cell responses to AZD1222 COVID-19 vaccine. The study's findings and limits: It should be noted that donors were predominantly white British and more often female, and clonal diversity was possibly underestimated. Close to half of all spike-specific TCRs reportedly target regions of the variants that are unmutated. The span of vaccine-associated CD4 TCRs extended across spike, with dominance at 160-218 and 743-854. Two AZD1222 administrations were followed by greater Spike-specific TCR breadth and depth.

A remark on this clone: Its cognate antigen is unknown.

V was trimmed by 4 bases and J by 5 bases, leaving 9 bases between them. The CDR3 consists of 13 residues. CDR1 and CDR2 (germline): ENHRY, SYGVKD. Sequenced by immunoSEQ multiplex PCR; TCRdb stores in-frame clones only, minus some. The repertoire holds 75,000 to 100,000 clones, 80% to 90% seen once, with roughly 1.5% in the top ten. The sample in question was peripheral blood, obtained on day 0 of AZD1222 vaccination. The receptor was derived from an adult in good health. This chain joins TRBV10-3 and TRBJ1-5; weak D call: TRBD1 (5 bases). The CDR3 DNA reads TGTGCCATCAGTGCGGGGGATTATCAGCCCCAGCATTTT. Protein: CAISAGDYQPQHF.